The clone carrying this T cell receptor beta chain has only a few counts. The treatment here: around 19 received Ad26.COV2.S at low or high dose, single or two shots; roughly 5 received placebo; per-sample allocation not given. The investigators took samples on day 63 after the first vaccine or placebo injection. This adult donor, from Boston, was 18-55 years old. The entry originates in a study of Ad26.COV2.S vaccination and SARS-CoV-2 variants. Looking at the study overall: Into the muscle, Ad26.COV2.S was dosed once or twice, 56 days apart.

The data were produced by immunoSEQ multiplex PCR, yet TCRdb's version contains in-frame clones alone and is incomplete. This sample yields some 340,000 clones, of which around 81% are seen a single time; 2% to 2.5% belongs to the top ten. With 5 bases clipped from V and 9 bases from J, the junction kept 11 bases outside the gene matches. The CDR3 spans 14 residues. Looked up from germline, CDR1 is SGDLS and CDR2 is YYNGEE. This sequence was found in a person between 18 and 65 years old who received the Ad26.COV2.S COVID-19 vaccine or a placebo. Sample: peripheral blood, taken in a trial of Ad26.COV2.S vaccine versus placebo. The chain combines TRBV9 with TRBJ2-1; TRBD1 aligns across 7 bases. CDR3 sequence reads: CASSLDRAKGEQFF. The DNA of the CDR3 is TGTGCCAGCAGTCTAGACAGGGCTAAGGGTGAGCAGTTCTTC.